The present T cell receptor beta chain was sequenced within a study of blood T cells in healthy people across ages. Study-wide results and limits: Diversity of TCR beta per million T cells declined in a roughly linear way with age.

Germline V gene data show CDR1 as MNHEY and CDR2 as SMNVEV (reference sequence). The length of the CDR3 is 13 residues. V was clipped by 5 bases and J by 7 bases, with 14 bases between them. A note on this clonotype: As yet, its antigen is unknown.

Sample-barcoded 5' priming and a J-beta primer mix drove a second PCR of about 6 to 12 cycles. Each of the cDNA molecules was tagged by a template-switch adaptor with 12 random nucleotides. TCRdb redid the calling of the 5' RACE reads with MiXCR, one entry per CDR3 protein. The data hold some 1,500,000 distinct CDR3 sequences, with under 55% observed a single time. Sequencing was carried out using blood. This clonotype was sampled from a woman between 18 and 29 years old in good health. The V call is TRBV27, the J call TRBJ1-2; a weak D match, TRBD1 (6 bases). The CDR3, as DNA: TGTGCCAGCAGTCTACAGGGAAATCTTGGCTACACCTTC. This codes for CASSLQGNLGYTF.